Below, one TCR beta chain is given with its context. The antigen it binds to is not known. Within one base of it there is no much larger clone, and no base qualities were kept. The library relied on the immunoSEQ multiplex PCR assay. The multiplex PCR relied on a mix of 60 forward primers for TCR Vbeta segments and 13 reverse primers for TCR Jbeta segments. Amplification of the CDR3 region of rearranged TCR beta genes was performed with a multiplex PCR assay on genomic DNA. Amplified TCR beta libraries were sequenced as 87-base-pair reads on the Illumina HiSeq System. Under the source paper's analysis protocol: A later analysis counted approximately 76 million unique TCR beta chains across the 640 or so repertoires, and 10 million to 12 million of these chains were shared by at least two donors. A nearest-neighbor algorithm error-corrected the raw reads and collapsed the reads into unique sequences, merging closely related sequences to remove PCR and sequencing errors. To assign V, D and J gene segments, CDR3 sequences were aligned to IMGT reference sequences. For a sequence to be retained, at least a six-nucleotide match to both a V gene segment and a J gene segment was required. A rearrangement counted as productive if the CDR3 had no stop codons and remained in frame with V and J, and every other rearrangement counted as non-productive. Following IMGT convention, CDR3 was defined as the stretch from the second conserved V-encoded cysteine to the conserved J-encoded phenylalanine. The earlier analysis of about 610 of the donors excluded sequences that lacked an unambiguous match to a single V gene segment. In an earlier analysis of some 590 of the donors, a V segment was called functional when productive rearrangements were above 56.7%, and segregating when the standard deviation between donors exceeded 5%. A statistical classification framework was developed to diagnose cytomegalovirus status using the catalog of TCR beta chain sequences. A later analysis assigned V and J genes by comparing TCR nucleotide sequences with IMGT/GENE-DB human TR gene sequences. In a later analysis, CDR3 sequences and most-parsimonious VDJ recombination scenarios were assigned using the TCRdist pipeline. A later analysis defined each TCR beta chain by its CDR3 amino acid sequence plus V-gene family, and excluded reads lacking a unique V-gene family. A later analysis removed nearly 600 highly shared, low-generation-probability nucleotide sequences to deal with suspected cross-contamination and a sequencing artifact. For each public chain, a later analysis derived a clonal expansion index from normalized ranks of inferred template counts within each repertoire. Generation probabilities in a later analysis came from a VDJ recombination model fitted to out-of-frame rearrangements, and those results were checked against IGoR. In a later analysis, hypergeometric tests were used to score TCR-TCR, TCR-HLA and TCR-CMV co-occurrence, with a repertoire-size bias correction applied to TCR pairs. A later analysis estimated false discovery rates by permuting HLA or CMV assignments 20 times. In a later analysis, co-occurring TCRs were grouped using DBSCAN, with TCRdist sequence similarity added in when clustering inside HLA-allele-positive subsets. Repertoires with fewer than 30,000 or more than 120,000 public chains were left out of co-occurrence clustering, as were about 5 repertoires with anomalous nucleotide sharing. TCRdb obtained this table from immuneACCESS and retained in-frame rearrangements with V and J assigned. These tables miss some clones; where compared with another copy, unresolved V genes account for less than half of the shortfall, and the remainder is unexplained. V and J calls and clone size are given by that table; D and trimming were obtained from the DNA. For this sample the table gives about 200,000 clones, of which about 80% were detected only once. The ten top clones hold around 15% of the sample.

This sample is part of a study of cytomegalovirus exposure and HLA in healthy donors (dated by TCRdb to between 2016 and 2019). Regarding the study in general: In an earlier analysis of 450 to 750 of the donors, about 270 Gb of sequence data and 120 million or so unique TCR beta sequences from roughly 180 million T cells were reported. A few DR-DQ haplotypes were treated as single units for association and clustering because of strong linkage in the cohort. On average, over 200,000 unique TCR beta nucleotide sequences were sequenced per donor among a few hundred genotyped donors of the cohort, with approximately 18% of those sequences being non-productive. Alongside the repertoire data, information on donor age, sex, ethnicity and CMV serostatus was compiled. Genome-wide SNP genotypes for about three fifths of the 666 donors were used in a later genetic analysis, which treated that subset as a discovery cohort. Class I and class II HLA loci were covered by the typing at four-digit resolution. The study was designed to test whether signatures of past pathogen exposure could be identified by cataloging public T cell receptors. A separate validation cohort of over a hundred different subjects was used in addition to the roughly 640-subject first cohort. Roughly 310 gigabases of sequencing data and roughly 90 million unique TCR sequences were included in an early release covering 550 to 650 HLA-typed donors. Typing coverage differed by locus: A, B, C, DRB1 and DQB1 were typed in about 620-640 donors, DQA1 in approximately 520, DPA1 in around 600, and DPB1 in around 440. A later analysis re-examined previously published TCR beta repertoires from about 700 donors and added high-resolution HLA genotyping to investigate patterns of TCR occurrence. To decide whether each TCR beta V gene segment behaved as functional or pseudogenic, an earlier analysis of fewer than 750 of the donors relied on high-throughput TCR beta sequencing. The genetic ancestry cluster associated with self-reported Caucasian donors included roughly four fifths of the roughly 400 genotyped donors. The T cell repertoires of under 700 subjects were profiled by immunosequencing and related to cytomegalovirus serostatus. High-throughput TCR immunosequencing, statistical association of individual TCRs with disease status, and machine learning were combined to predict cytomegalovirus infection status. All discovery cohort repertoires had been generated using a single sequencing platform. In the later analysis, no new phenotypic data were used to find candidate immune exposures; instead, reliance was placed on TCR beta sequences and their occurrence across donors. Findings and caveats that apply to the study as a whole: An association between a missense DCLRE1C variant and V-gene and J-gene trimming of TCR beta chains was found in a later genetic analysis and replicated in an independent cohort. In a later analysis, HLA-associated TCR beta chains were found to be more clonally expanded and to have lower generation probabilities than equally common non-associated chains. A cluster of highly shared sequence variants was judged likely to represent a technical artifact of the sequencing pipeline. A further reported finding was that TCR beta sequences accurately predicted the HLA-A and HLA-B alleles for most subjects in the first cohort. Presence/absence analyses assumed roughly uniform sequencing depth across donors, an assumption that may not hold. According to a later analysis, most CMV-associated TCR beta chains appeared to be HLA-restricted, and the HLA associations seemed to be driven largely by CMV exposure. In a later analysis, TCR association rates were found to vary across HLA loci, with the most associated TCRs seen for DRB1 alleles and the fewest for HLA-C alleles. A total of 150 to 200 TCR beta chains were listed by the study as associated with cytomegalovirus. In a later genetic analysis, fewer N-insertions in productive TCRs were reported among donors in an Asian-associated ancestry cluster than the roughly 700-donor mean. In an earlier analysis of some 540 of the donors, most TCR beta V segments appeared in productive rearrangements about 90% or about 30% of the time, broadly matching IMGT annotations. Because counts were too low, 15 to 20 rarely observed V segments, including chromosome 9 orphons, were left out of the earlier analysis of roughly 600 of the donors. In a later analysis, some 18,000 TCR beta sequences were associated with specific HLA alleles at a false discovery rate of 0.05. Most TCR sequences were seen in very few donors, while some public TCRs were found in many individuals. Correlated functional status among segregating V segments might be attributable to linkage disequilibrium, but an unknown experimental factor could not be ruled out. This cohort had only TCR beta chains sequenced, and the lack of alpha or paired-chain data limited which features could be detected. Strong co-occurrence of HLA alleles, especially DR and DQ, made assigning TCR associations to individual alleles difficult. Because the 87-base-pair reads could not distinguish some IMGT-functional V segments, including TRBV6-2 and TRBV6-3, those segments were excluded. A later analysis reported that several top co-occurrence clusters appeared linked to parvovirus B19, influenza, CMV and Epstein-Barr virus. Because HLA typing was missing for some donors at each locus, association tests included only the typed subset. CMV serostatus was the only immune exposure information available for the cohort. Three of the identified cytomegalovirus-associated TCR beta chains were confirmed in vitro to be specific for cytomegalovirus antigens. According to the authors, the approach could potentially be generalized to other disease states and immunological phenotypes. In both the original and validation cohorts, the classifier was reported to diagnose cytomegalovirus status with high specificity and sensitivity.

The cohort comprised fewer than 750 healthy bone marrow donors. At the time of sampling, every cohort member was nominally healthy, though immune exposures that went unrecorded were likely present. The donor was CMV seronegative and was included in the group of 352 seronegative cohort members. A peripheral blood sample was provided by each donor, and peripheral blood mononuclear cells were used for TCR beta sequencing. The Qiagen DNeasy Blood Extraction Kit was used to extract genomic DNA from the blood cell samples. The CDR3, cysteine through phenylalanine, is 13 amino acids long. Only the CDR3 region is kept as DNA, spanning 39 bases read in frame from base 1. V sheds 10 bases and J sheds 3 bases, leaving 16 bases between their ends.

The receptor was derived from a middle-aged man in good health and CMV-seronegative. The sample taken for sequencing was PBMCs. The chain joins TRBV23-1 to TRBJ2-7, with the D segment identity uncertain. TRBV23-1 is placed among ORFs of uncertain function. The CDR3 reads as follows: CATNLRPSYEQYF. DNA sequence: TGCGCCACCAACCTACGGCCTAGCTACGAGCAGTACTTC.